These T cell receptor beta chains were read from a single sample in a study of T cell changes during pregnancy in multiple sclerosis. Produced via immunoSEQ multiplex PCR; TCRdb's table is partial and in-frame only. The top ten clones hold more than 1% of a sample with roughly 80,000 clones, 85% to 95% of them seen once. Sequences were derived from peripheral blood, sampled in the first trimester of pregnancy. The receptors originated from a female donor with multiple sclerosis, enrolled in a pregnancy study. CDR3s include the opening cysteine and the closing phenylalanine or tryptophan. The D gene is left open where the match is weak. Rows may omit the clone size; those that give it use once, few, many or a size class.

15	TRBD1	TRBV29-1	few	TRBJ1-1	CSVERDSKGNTEAFF	TGCAGCGTTGAAAGGGACAGCAAAGGGAACACTGAAGCTTTCTTT
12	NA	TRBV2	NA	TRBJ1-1	CASRQGNTEAFF	TGTGCCAGCAGGCAGGGCAACACTGAAGCTTTCTTT
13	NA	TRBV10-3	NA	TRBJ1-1	CAIGDSPNTEAFF	TGTGCCATCGGCGACAGCCCGAACACTGAAGCTTTCTTT
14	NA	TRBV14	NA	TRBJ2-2	CASSQVSLTGELFF	TGTGCCAGCAGCCAAGTCAGTTTGACCGGGGAGCTGTTTTTT
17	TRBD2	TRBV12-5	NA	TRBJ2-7	CASGLVGGRRGGYEQYF	TGTGCTAGTGGTTTGGTAGGCGGGAGAAGGGGAGGCTACGAGCAGTACTTC
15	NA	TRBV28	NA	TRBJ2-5	CASSSGILAQETQYF	TGTGCCAGCAGTTCCGGGATTCTGGCCCAAGAGACCCAGTACTTC
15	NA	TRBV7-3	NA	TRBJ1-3	CASSPDGFSGNTIYF	TGTGCCAGCAGTCCCGACGGGTTTTCTGGAAACACCATATATTTT
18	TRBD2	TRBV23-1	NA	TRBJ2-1	CASSHIPGLAGIYNEQFF	TGCGCCAGCAGTCATATTCCGGGACTAGCGGGGATCTACAATGAGCAGTTCTTC
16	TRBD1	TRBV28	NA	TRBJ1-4	CASSPTLAGGYEKLFF	TGTGCCAGCAGTCCCACCCTGGCAGGGGGCTATGAAAAACTGTTTTTT
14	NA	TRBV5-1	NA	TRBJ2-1	CASTRASSYNEQFF	TGCGCCAGCACCAGGGCAAGCTCCTACAATGAGCAGTTCTTC
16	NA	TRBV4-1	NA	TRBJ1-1	CASSHHRGTPGTEAFF	TGCGCCAGCAGCCACCATAGGGGAACCCCCGGGACTGAAGCTTTCTTT
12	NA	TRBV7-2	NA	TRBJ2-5	CASSKTTQLLYF	TGTGCCAGCAGCAAAACCACTCAACTATTGTACTTC
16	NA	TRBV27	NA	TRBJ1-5	CASPSCCAEQGQPQHF	TGTGCCAGCCCTTCATGTTGTGCCGAGCAGGGACAGCCCCAGCATTTT
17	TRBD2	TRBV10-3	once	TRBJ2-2	CAIRALLAGANTGELFF	TGTGCCATCAGGGCCTTACTAGCGGGAGCGAACACCGGGGAGCTGTTTTTT
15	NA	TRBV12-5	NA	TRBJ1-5	CASGLFMGQNQPQHF	TGTGCTAGTGGTTTGTTTATGGGGCAGAATCAGCCCCAGCATTTT
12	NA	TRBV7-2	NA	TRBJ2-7	CASSPVSYEQYF	TGTGCCAGCAGCCCGGTATCCTACGAGCAGTACTTC
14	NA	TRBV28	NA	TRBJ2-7	CASSLRPETYEQYF	TGTGCCAGCAGTTTACGGCCGGAGACCTACGAGCAGTACTTC
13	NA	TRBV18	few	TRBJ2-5	CASSPLQKETQYF	TGTGCCAGCTCACCACTCCAGAAAGAGACCCAGTACTTC
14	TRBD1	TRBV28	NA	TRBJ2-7	CASRGQGDSYEQYF	TGTGCCAGCAGGGGACAGGGAGACTCCTACGAGCAGTACTTC
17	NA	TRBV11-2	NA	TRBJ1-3	CASSLEGLRGAGNTIYF	TGTGCCAGCAGCTTAGAGGGCCTTCGGGGAGCTGGAAACACCATATATTTT
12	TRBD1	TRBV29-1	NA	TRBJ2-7	CSVGGQGDEQYF	TGCAGCGTTGGGGGACAGGGGGACGAGCAGTACTTC
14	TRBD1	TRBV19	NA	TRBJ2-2	CASSMGQRTGELFF	TGTGCCAGTAGTATGGGACAGCGCACCGGGGAGCTGTTTTTT
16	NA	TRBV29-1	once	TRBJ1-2	CSVGVPGGSIMDGYTF	TGCAGCGTTGGAGTACCTGGGGGCTCCATAATGGATGGCTACACCTTC
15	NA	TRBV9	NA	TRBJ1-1	CASSVNRETNTEAFF	TGTGCCAGCAGCGTCAACAGGGAGACTAACACTGAAGCTTTCTTT
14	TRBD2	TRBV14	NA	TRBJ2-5	CASSQESRGKTQYF	TGTGCCAGCAGCCAAGAGTCGCGGGGGAAGACCCAGTACTTC
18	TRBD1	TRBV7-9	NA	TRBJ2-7	CASSSPISDGTGTYEQYF	TGTGCCAGCAGTTCTCCCATATCCGACGGGACAGGAACCTACGAGCAGTACTTC